Below, 29 T cell receptor beta chains from the same sample are listed, as sequenced in a study of graft-versus-host responses after intestinal transplantation. No antigen has been assigned to these receptors. Profiling relied on immunoSEQ multiplex PCR, and the TCRdb table lists in-frame clones only, not all of them. The sample yields about 70,000 clones, roughly 90% seen once. The sequences come from unstimulated CD8+ T cells sorted from spleen or lymph node cells, collected before transplant. The receptor set was obtained from a human donor who was the organ donor for an intestinal transplant.

This rearrangement joins TRBV29-1 to TRBJ2-7; weak D call: TRBD1 (6 bases). V lost 3 bases to trimming and J lost 2 bases, with 17 bases between them. Germline V gene lookup returns CDR1 SQVTM and CDR2 ANQGSEA. There are 15 residues in the CDR3. The CDR3 DNA reads TGCAGCGTTGACCTCAAGGGGGACCTAACCTACGAGCAGTACGTC. Translation: CSVDLKGDLTYEQYV.

CDR3 sequence reads: CASSPWGLGEETQYF. The CDR3 DNA reads as TGTGCCAGCAGTCCATGGGGGCTGGGAGAGGAGACCCAGTACTTC. This chain uses TRBV27 with TRBJ2-5; tentatively, D is TRBD1 (6 bases). CDR3 length: 15 residues. Germline V CDR1 and CDR2: MNHEY, SMNVEV (reference sequence). The V and J ends lost 5 bases and 5 bases respectively, with 18 bases between them.

This clone was detected only a few times. V is TRBV19 and J is TRBJ2-7, with D unresolved. CDR1 is LNHDA, CDR2 SQIVND, per germline (reference sequence). V shed 0 bases and J shed 7 bases, with 10 bases lying between them. The CDR3 is 13 residues long. The CDR3 loop reads CASSIDLRGEQYV. The CDR3 DNA reads TGTGCCAGTAGTATAGACCTTCGTGGGGAGCAGTACGTC.

The V call is TRBV6-6, the J call TRBJ2-5, with 7 bases identical to TRBD2. J was trimmed by 5 bases and V by 5 bases; bases with no gene match: 11. CDR3 length: 15 residues. Looked up from germline, CDR1 is MNHNY and CDR2 is SVGAGI (reference sequence). CDR3 nucleotide sequence: TGTGCCAGCAGTGGGGTCGGCGGGGGTCAGGAGACCCAGTACTTC. Its protein is CASSGVGGGQETQYF.

CDR3 residues: CASSVGLVGNTGELFF. The CDR3 coding sequence is TGTGCCAGCAGCGTAGGGCTAGTAGGGAACACCGGGGAGCTGTTTTTT. The gene calls are TRBV9 and TRBJ2-2, with unresolved D. V lost 0 bases to trimming and J lost 1 base, with 10 bases between them. Germline V gene lookup returns CDR1 SGDLS and CDR2 YYNGEE. There are 16 residues in the CDR3. Using reference TRBV9 and TRBJ2-2 for the parts outside the CDR3, the full variable domain is DSGVTQTPKHLITATGQRVTLRCSPRSGDLSVYWYQQSLDQGLQFLIQYYNGEERAKGNILERFSAQQFPDLHSELNLSSLELGDSALYFCASSVGLVGNTGELFFGEGSRLTVL.

This clone was detected once. J is TRBJ2-1 and V is TRBV7-6, with a weak D call TRBD1 (5 bases). The CDR3 totals 15 residues. Germline loops: CDR1 SGHVS, CDR2 FNYEAQ. Deletions cut 5 bases from V and 1 base from J, with 12 bases between. The CDR3 sequence: CASSHDSRSYNEQFF. The CDR3 bases are TGTGCCAGCAGCCATGACAGCAGATCCTACAATGAGCAGTTCTTC.

V usage is TRBV5-4 and J usage is TRBJ1-6; possible D gene TRBD1, 6 bases. The germline V gene has CDR1 SGHNT and CDR2 YYREEE (reference sequence). With 7 bases removed from V and 3 bases from J, the gap between germline ends came to 8 bases. The CDR3 spans 13 residues. Here the CDR3 reads CASGDNYNSPLHF. The DNA of the CDR3 is TGTGCCAGCGGGGACAACTATAATTCACCCCTCCACTTT. Looking up the rest from reference TRBV5-4 and TRBJ1-6 gives the full variable domain: ETGVTQSPTHLIKTRGQQVTLRCSSQSGHNTVSWYQQALGQGPQFIFQYYREEENGRGNFPPRFSGLQFPNYSSELNVNALELDDSALYLCASGDNYNSPLHFGNGTRLTVT.

This sequence joins TRBV7-2 and TRBJ2-7; possibly TRBD1 for D (6 bases). Deletions cut 6 bases from V and 6 bases from J, with 9 bases between. Germline V gives CDR1 SGHTA, CDR2 FQGNSA. This CDR3 is 11 amino acids long. The CDR3 DNA sequence: TGTGCCAGCAGTGGACAGCTCGAGCAGTACGTC. This translates into CASSGQLEQYV.

V is TRBV9 and J is TRBJ1-2; the D gene is possibly TRBD1 (5 bases). The V gene lost 4 bases and the J gene lost 7 bases, with 20 bases spanning the gap. The CDR3 extends over 15 amino acids. Germline V gene lookup returns CDR1 SGDLS and CDR2 YYNGEE. In nucleotides, the CDR3 is TGTGCCAGCAGCCCGAGAGGAGGGGCCTTCGGTGGCTACACCTTC. Its protein product is CASSPRGGAFGGYTF. The entire variable domain, with the rest obtained from reference TRBV9 and TRBJ1-2, is as follows: DSGVTQTPKHLITATGQRVTLRCSPRSGDLSVYWYQQSLDQGLQFLIQYYNGEERAKGNILERFSAQQFPDLHSELNLSSLELGDSALYFCASSPRGGAFGGYTFGSGTRLTVV.

This chain connects TRBV2 to TRBJ2-4; tentative D call: TRBD2 (6 bases). Germline CDR1 reads SNHLY; CDR2 reads FYNNEI. V was shortened by 6 bases and J by 6 bases, with 18 bases between the two germline ends. This CDR3 region has 15 residues. CDR3 protein: CASRGTFGQSNIQYF. CDR3 in DNA: TGTGCCAGCAGAGGGACTTTCGGGCAGTCAAACATTCAGTACTTC.

V gene TRBV5-4 combines with J gene TRBJ1-2; 7 bases align to TRBD1. The CDR3 loop spans 16 amino acids. Germline assignment: CDR1 SGHNT and CDR2 YYREEE (reference sequence). V dropped 0 bases and J dropped 4; count of bases not matched to a gene: 9. CDR3 bases: TGTGCCAGCAGCTTGGACGTTACAGGGGTTGGCTATGGCTACACCTTC. Amino acid sequence: CASSLDVTGVGYGYTF.

This clone was picked up one time. J is TRBJ1-2 and V is TRBV29-1, with TRBD1 matching 9 bases. The V gene's germline CDR1 is SQVTM and CDR2 ANQGSEA. This CDR3 comprises 12 residues. Trimming removed 4 bases from V and 6 bases from J; junction bases left unmatched: 3. The CDR3 here is CSVVGTGHGYTF. Written as DNA, the CDR3 is TGCAGCGTTGTAGGGACAGGGCATGGCTACACCTTC.

The genes are TRBV5-5 and TRBJ2-7; D may be TRBD1 (6 bases). Germline loops: CDR1 SGHKS, CDR2 YYEKEE (reference sequence). V was trimmed by 0 bases and J by 4 bases, leaving 17 bases between them. This CDR3 region has 16 residues. This chain's CDR3 is CASSLGYRDASYEQYV. CDR3 DNA sequence: TGTGCCAGCAGCTTGGGCTACAGGGATGCTTCTTACGAGCAGTACGTC.

The gene calls are TRBV5-1 and TRBJ2-2; 7 bases are a match to TRBD1. V shed 6 bases, J shed 1 base, and the junction held 3 bases outside the gene matches. Germline V gives CDR1 SGHRS, CDR2 YFSETQ. The CDR3 spans 14 residues. Written as DNA, the CDR3 is TGCGCCAGCAACAGGGGTGAGAACACCGGGGAGCTGTTTTTT. Protein: CASNRGENTGELFF. Drawing the rest from reference TRBV5-1 and TRBJ2-2, the complete variable domain is KAGVTQTPRYLIKTRGQQVTLSCSPISGHRSVSWYQQTPGQGLQFLFEYFSETQRNKGNFPGRFSGRQFSNSRSEMNVSTLELGDSALYLCASNRGENTGELFFGEGSRLTVL.

About this clone itself: Other DNA sequences in this specimen translate into the identical CDR3. V gene TRBV6-4 combines with J gene TRBJ2-3, with 10 bases that match TRBD1. The CDR3 length is 14 residues. Per the germline V gene, CDR1 is MRHNA and CDR2 is SNTAGT. V dropped 2 bases and J dropped 4; count of bases not matched to a gene: 0. CDR3 DNA: TGTGCCAGCAGTGACGGGACAGGGGCAGATACGCAGTATTTT. Translation gives CASSDGTGADTQYF.

The gene calls are TRBV27 and TRBJ2-3; the match to TRBD1 covers 8 bases. The CDR3 extends over 15 amino acids. After removal of 3 bases from V and 6 bases from J, the junction contained 8 bases not matched to a gene. In germline, CDR1 is MNHEY, CDR2 SMNVEV (reference sequence). The CDR3 DNA reads TGTGCCAGCAGTTTGACCAGGGGGCGCATGGATACGCAGTATTTT. Translated, it gives CASSLTRGRMDTQYF.

The rearrangement joins TRBV13 to TRBJ1-4, with D maybe TRBD1 (6 bases). There are 14 residues in the CDR3. The V end was cut by 1 base, the J end by 5 bases, with 8 bases between. CDR1 and CDR2 (germline): PRHDT, FYEKMQ (reference sequence). The CDR3 loop is CASSLDRANEKLFF. In nucleotides, the CDR3 is TGTGCCAGCAGCTTAGACAGGGCAAATGAAAAACTGTTTTTT.

The chain recombines TRBV5-6 with TRBJ2-2; TRBD2 might be the D (5 bases). Germline values: CDR1 SGHDT, CDR2 YYEEEE. Trimming shortened V by 3 bases and J by 6 bases, and 18 bases separated the two germline ends. This CDR3 is 16 amino acids long. The CDR3 DNA reads TGTGCCAGCAGCTCGATGGGAGCTATCGGATCCGGGGAGCTGTTTTTT. It specifies CASSSMGAIGSGELFF.

This clone was seen a few times. The J gene is TRBJ1-5, the V gene TRBV15; 7 positions agree with TRBD1. Germline-derived CDR1 and CDR2 are LNHNV and YYDKDF (reference sequence). The CDR3 contains 13 residues. With V trimmed by 5 bases and J by 7 bases, 5 bases remained unmatched. The CDR3 protein is CATSRQGGQPQHF. Here the CDR3 DNA reads TGTGCCACCAGCCGACAGGGAGGCCAGCCCCAGCATTTT.

CDR3 DNA: TGTGCCAGCAGACCCTTGGGCCGGGAGACCCAGTACTTC. Translated: CASRPLGRETQYF. V and J are TRBV27 and TRBJ2-5, with D uncertain. The germline V and J ends were trimmed by 6 bases and 5 bases, with 13 bases remaining between them. CDR3 size: 13 residues. Per the germline V gene, CDR1 is MNHEY and CDR2 is SMNVEV (reference sequence).

For the CDR3, the DNA is TGTGCCATCAGTGACGGTCTAGCGGGGGTCCTACGCAATGAGCAGTTCTTC. It encodes CAISDGLAGVLRNEQFF. The chain uses TRBV10-3 and TRBJ2-1; 10 positions match TRBD2. Germline values: CDR1 ENHRY, CDR2 SYGVKD. The V segment lost 3 bases and the J segment 6 bases; nucleotides outside the gene matches: 11. CDR3 length: 17 amino acids.

J is TRBJ2-5 and V is TRBV4-1; D is possibly TRBD1 (6 bases). This CDR3 is built from 15 residues. Germline CDR1 reads MGHRA; CDR2 reads YSYEKL. V gave up 5 bases and J gave up 4 bases, with 17 bases separating them. The CDR3 spells CASSKPTGNGETQYF. The CDR3 nucleotides read TGCGCCAGCAGCAAGCCAACAGGGAATGGAGAGACCCAGTACTTC.

The gene calls are TRBV21-1 and TRBJ2-2; no check of the table's D call, TRBD1, against the DNA was made. TRBV21-1 constitutes a pseudogene. The CDR3 covers 15 residues. The CDR3 DNA reads TGTGCCGTCCCTACGGACAGGGTAAACACCGGGGAGCTGTTTTTT. Amino acids: CAVPTDRVNTGELFF.

The J gene is TRBJ1-1, the V gene TRBV5-6, with TRBD1 identical over 7 bases. J was trimmed by 0 bases and V by 8 bases; bases with no gene match: 4. The CDR3 spans 13 residues. Germline V gene data show CDR1 as SGHDT and CDR2 as YYEEEE. The CDR3 DNA sequence: TGTGCCAGTTTGCAGGGGGTGAACACTGAAGCTTTCTTT. Translation gives CASLQGVNTEAFF.

The chain recombines TRBV4-1 with TRBJ1-2; TRBD1 might be the D (5 bases). Germline V gives CDR1 MGHRA, CDR2 YSYEKL. CDR3 size: 16 residues. V shed 0 bases and J shed 8 bases, with 19 bases lying between them. This CDR3 reads CASSQDLRPGRDGYTF. Written as DNA, the CDR3 is TGCGCCAGCAGCCAAGATCTACGTCCAGGGAGGGACGGCTACACCTTC.

The rearrangement uses TRBV9 and TRBJ1-4; no clear D gene. CDR3 length equals 11 residues. The V gene lost 3 bases and the J gene lost 7 bases, with 4 bases spanning the gap. CDR1 is SGDLS and CDR2 is YYNGEE in the germline V gene. The CDR3 reads CASSDGEKLFF. The CDR3 coding sequence is TGTGCCAGCAGCGACGGTGAAAAACTGTTTTTT.

V gene TRBV2 combines with J gene TRBJ2-7, with 7 bases lining up with TRBD1. The CDR3 extends over 16 amino acids. Losses at the gene ends were 10 bases for V and 3 bases for J; bases not matched to a gene: 18. Germline CDR1 SNHLY, CDR2 FYNNEI. CDR3 DNA: TGTGCCATCCTCTACGAAGGACAGGTAATGGACTACGAGCAGTACGTC. It specifies CAILYEGQVMDYEQYV.

The rearrangement links TRBV11-1 to TRBJ2-3, with TRBD1 matching 8 bases. Unmatched junction bases numbered 8, after V lost 5 bases and J lost 1 base. This CDR3 spans 16 amino acids. In germline, CDR1 is SGHAT, CDR2 FQDESV (reference sequence). The CDR3 sequence is CASSLGDRLRTDTQYF. In nucleotides, the CDR3 is TGTGCCAGCAGCCTAGGGGACAGGCTTCGCACAGATACGCAGTATTTT.

J is TRBJ1-5 and V is TRBV27; D may be TRBD1 (5 bases). From germline, CDR1 is MNHEY and CDR2 SMNVEV (reference sequence). Trimming removed 6 bases from V and 6 bases from J, with 21 bases in between. CDR3 length: 16 residues. The CDR3 DNA sequence: TGTGCCAGCAGCAACCTGGGGGGTGGGCGGGTTCAGCCCCAGCATTTT. Its protein is CASSNLGGGRVQPQHF.